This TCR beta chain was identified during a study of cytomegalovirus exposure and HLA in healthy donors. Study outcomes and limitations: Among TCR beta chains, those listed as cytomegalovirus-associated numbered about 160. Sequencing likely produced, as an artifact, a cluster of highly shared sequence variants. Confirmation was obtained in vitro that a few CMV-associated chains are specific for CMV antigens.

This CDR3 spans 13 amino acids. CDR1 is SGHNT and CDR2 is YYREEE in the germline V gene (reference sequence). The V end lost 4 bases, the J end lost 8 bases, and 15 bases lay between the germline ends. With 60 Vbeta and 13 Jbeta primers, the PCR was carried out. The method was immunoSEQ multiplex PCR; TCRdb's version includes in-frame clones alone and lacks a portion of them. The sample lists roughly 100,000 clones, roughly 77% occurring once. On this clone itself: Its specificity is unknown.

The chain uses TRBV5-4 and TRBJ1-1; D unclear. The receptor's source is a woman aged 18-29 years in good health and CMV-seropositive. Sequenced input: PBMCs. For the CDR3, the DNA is TGTGCCAGCAGCCCCGACCCAGAGGTGGAAGCTTTCTTT. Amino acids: CASSPDPEVEAFF.